This T cell receptor (beta chain) was sequenced for a study of blood T cell repertoires in COVID-19. This clone was seen a few times. Original processing methods: Estimated nucleated cell counts came from reference gene primer amplification. Clones were read by immunoSEQ multiplex PCR, and TCRdb kept only the in-frame ones, dropping some. D and trimming were read from the DNA, whereas the V and J calls and clone size are those reported in that table. Of 130,000 to 150,000 clones in the sample, around 85% are singletons; the top ten hold 3% to 3.5%. The CDR3 loop spans 17 amino acids. After removal of 4 bases from V and 5 bases from J, the junction contained 14 bases not matched to a gene. Germline values: CDR1 SGHRS, CDR2 YFSETQ.

This sequence was found in an elderly woman with acute or convalescent COVID-19. This chain connects TRBV5-1 to TRBJ1-3; 8 bases fit TRBD1. The source material was peripheral blood. Here the CDR3 DNA reads TGCGCCAGCAGCCCCCTGACCCTCGGACAGGGAAGAAACACCATATATTTT. It specifies CASSPLTLGQGRNTIYF. Variable domain in full (rest from reference TRBV5-1 and TRBJ1-3): KAGVTQTPRYLIKTRGQQVTLSCSPISGHRSVSWYQQTPGQGLQFLFEYFSETQRNKGNFPGRFSGRQFSNSRSEMNVSTLELGDSALYLCASSPLTLGQGRNTIYFGEGSWLTVV.